The clone carrying this TCR beta chain was observed at least ten times. What it recognizes is unknown. Researchers used genomic DNA as the template to profile TCR beta VDJ and CDR3. TCRdb reanalysed the reads using MiXCR and keeps one entry per CDR3 protein. Of about 210,000 distinct CDR3 sequences in the sample, 30% to 40% are singletons; the top ten hold approximately 1.2%. The sample belongs to a study of CD8+CD57+ T cells in acquired aplastic anemia. Study in general: CD4+ and CD8+ cells, once sorted, gave DNA averaging roughly 3 ug.

V gave up 7 bases and J gave up 2 bases; unmatched junction bases: 12. Per germline, CDR1 SNHLY and CDR2 FYNNEI. This CDR3 is 17 amino acids long. Study-wide points: The same twenty-nine CD8+ CDR3 sequences occurred in patients and in controls.

J is TRBJ1-5 and V is TRBV2, with 9 bases matching TRBD1. The source material was sorted CD4+, CD8+, or CD8+CD57+ T cells (not recorded which) from PBMCs. This TCR came from a human donor in good health, serving as a control. CDR3 nucleotide sequence: TGTGCCAGCATACCGGGACAGGGAGCCGGGGGCAATCAGCCCCAGCATTTT. It is translated as CASIPGQGAGGNQPQHF.